The clone carrying this T cell receptor beta chain turned up a few times. The protocol was immunoSEQ multiplex PCR, while the TCRdb copy is restricted to in-frame clones and leaves out a portion. The profile shows a few hundred thousand clones, approximately 92% of them singletons. The data stem from a study of blood T cell repertoires in COVID-19. Germline V gene lookup returns CDR1 MNHEY and CDR2 SMNVEV (reference sequence). The germline V and J ends were trimmed by 8 bases and 10 bases, with 15 bases remaining between them. The CDR3 has 11 residues. This TCR was recovered from a woman aged 40 to 50 who had recovered from COVID-19. J is TRBJ2-7 and V is TRBV27; D is uncertain. The material sequenced was peripheral blood. CDR3 residues: CASGFLGPQYV. CDR3 nucleotide sequence: TGTGCCAGCGGGTTCCTTGGGCCCCAGTACGTC.